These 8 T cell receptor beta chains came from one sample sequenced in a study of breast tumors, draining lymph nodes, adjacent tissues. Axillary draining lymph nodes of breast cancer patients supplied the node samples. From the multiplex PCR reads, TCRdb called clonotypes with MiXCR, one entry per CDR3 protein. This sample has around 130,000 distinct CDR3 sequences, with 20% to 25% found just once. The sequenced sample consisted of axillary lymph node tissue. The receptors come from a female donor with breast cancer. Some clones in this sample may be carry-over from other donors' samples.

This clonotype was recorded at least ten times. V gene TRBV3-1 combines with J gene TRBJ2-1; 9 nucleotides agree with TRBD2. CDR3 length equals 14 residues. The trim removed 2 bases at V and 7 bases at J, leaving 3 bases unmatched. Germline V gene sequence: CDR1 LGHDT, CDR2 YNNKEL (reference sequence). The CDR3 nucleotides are TGTGCCAGCAGCCAAAGAAGCGGGGGGAATGAGCAGTTCTTC. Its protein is CASSQRSGGNEQFF.

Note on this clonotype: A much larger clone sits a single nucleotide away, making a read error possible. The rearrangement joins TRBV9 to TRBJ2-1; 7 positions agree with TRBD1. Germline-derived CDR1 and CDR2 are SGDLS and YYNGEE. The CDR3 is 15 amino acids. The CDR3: CASSTGTESYNGQFF. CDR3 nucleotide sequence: TGTGCCAGCAGCACCGGGACAGAATCCTACAATGGGCAGTTCTTC.

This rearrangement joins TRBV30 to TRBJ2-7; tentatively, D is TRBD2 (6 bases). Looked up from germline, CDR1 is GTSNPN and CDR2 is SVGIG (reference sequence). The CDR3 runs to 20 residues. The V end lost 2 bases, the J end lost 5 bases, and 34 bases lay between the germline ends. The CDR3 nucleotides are TGTGCCTGGAGTCTCCTAAATAGCGGAGGCCAAAGAAACCATCCCCACGAGCAGTACTTC. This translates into CAWSLLNSGGQRNHPHEQYF.

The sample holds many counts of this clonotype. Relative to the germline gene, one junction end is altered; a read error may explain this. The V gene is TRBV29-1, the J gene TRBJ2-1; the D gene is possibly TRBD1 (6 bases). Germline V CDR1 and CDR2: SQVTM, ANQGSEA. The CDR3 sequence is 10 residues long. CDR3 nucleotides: TGCAGCGTGCACCGGGACATCTCTGTCTTC. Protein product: CSVHRDISVF.

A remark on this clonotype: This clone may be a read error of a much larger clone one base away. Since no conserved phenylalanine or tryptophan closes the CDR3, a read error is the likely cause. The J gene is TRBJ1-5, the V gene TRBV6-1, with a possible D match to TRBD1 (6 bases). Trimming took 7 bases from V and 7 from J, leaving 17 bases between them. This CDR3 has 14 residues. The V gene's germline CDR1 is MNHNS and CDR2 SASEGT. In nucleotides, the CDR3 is TGTGCCAGCATACCCGGGGGGCGGTGGCAGCCCCAGCATCTT. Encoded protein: CASIPGGRWQPQHL.

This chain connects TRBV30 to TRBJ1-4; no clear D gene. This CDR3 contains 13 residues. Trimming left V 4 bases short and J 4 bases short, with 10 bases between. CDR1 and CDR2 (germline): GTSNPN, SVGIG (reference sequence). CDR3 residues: CAWKYGFNEKLFF. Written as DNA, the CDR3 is TGTGCCTGGAAATATGGGTTTAATGAAAAACTGTTTTTT. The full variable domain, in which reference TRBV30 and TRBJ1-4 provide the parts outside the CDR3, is SQTIHQWPATLVQPVGSPLSLECTVEGTSNPNLYWYRQAAGRGLQLLFYSVGIGQISSEVPQNLSASRPQDRQFILSSKKLLLSDSGFYLCAWKYGFNEKLFFGSGTQLSVL.

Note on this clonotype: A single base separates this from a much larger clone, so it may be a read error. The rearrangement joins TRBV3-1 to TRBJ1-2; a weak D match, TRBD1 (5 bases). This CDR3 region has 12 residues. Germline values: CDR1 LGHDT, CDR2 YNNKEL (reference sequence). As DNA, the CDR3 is TGTGCCAGCAGCCAAGGGGACTATGGCCACACCTTC. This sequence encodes CASSQGDYGHTF.

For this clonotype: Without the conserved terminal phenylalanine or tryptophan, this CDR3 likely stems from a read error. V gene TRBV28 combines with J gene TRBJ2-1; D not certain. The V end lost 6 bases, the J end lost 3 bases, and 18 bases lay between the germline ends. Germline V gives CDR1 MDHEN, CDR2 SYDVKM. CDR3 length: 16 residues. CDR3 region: CASSLVRVADYNEQFL. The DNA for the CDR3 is TGTGCCAGCAGCTTAGTTAGGGTCGCCGACTACAATGAGCAGTTCCTC.